This T cell receptor beta chain was sequenced for a study of T cell responses to AZD1222 COVID-19 vaccine. Clones were read by immunoSEQ multiplex PCR, and TCRdb kept only the in-frame ones, dropping some. Of 140,000 or so clones listed, 88% are singletons. This clone was counted a single time. CDR3 size: 15 residues. The ends were cut back, 3 bases at V and 4 bases at J, with 16 bases in the middle. Per germline, CDR1 SGHRS and CDR2 YFSETQ. The clonotype was recovered from an adult who received the MenACWY meningococcal vaccine as a control. The J gene is TRBJ1-1, the V gene TRBV5-1; D may be TRBD1 (5 bases). Material: peripheral blood, obtained 28 days after the second dose of the MenACWY control vaccine. The CDR3 loop reads CASSSAAGVGTEAFF. The CDR3 DNA reads TGCGCCAGCAGCTCGGCCGCGGGGGTTGGCACTGAAGCTTTCTTT.